A selection of T cell receptor beta chains follows, all from one sample in a study of T cells in tuberculosis. TCRdb keeps only in-frame clones here, not all; method: immunoSEQ multiplex PCR. The sample has 85,000 to 100,000 clones, more than 75% seen once; the top ten hold approximately 2%. The specimen sequenced was CD1b-GMM tetramer-negative cells sorted from PBMCs. The receptors here all came from an adult woman with latent tuberculosis. CDR3s include the opening cysteine and the closing phenylalanine or tryptophan. D genes are given only for firm matches. Size values are once, few and many counts, or a class for expanded clones, and some rows have none.

J | size | D | V | DNA | CDR3
TRBJ2-4 | . | . | TRBV10-2 | TGCGCCAGCAGTGAGTCGGGCCTACAAAGAGGGGGAAACATTCAGTACTTC | CASSESGLQRGGNIQYF
TRBJ1-2 | . | . | TRBV4-2 | TGTGCCAGCAGCCCGGTCTATGACAGGTCCTATGGCTACACCTTC | CASSPVYDRSYGYTF
TRBJ2-7 | . | TRBD2 | TRBV10-1 | TGCGCCAGCAGTGAGTCGGCCGTCGGGGGGAGTGAGCAGTACTTC | CASSESAVGGSEQYF
TRBJ1-3 | once | TRBD1 | TRBV4-3 | TGCGCCAGCAGCCAAGGACAGGGCGGTGGAAACACCATATATTTT | CASSQGQGGGNTIYF
TRBJ2-5 | . | TRBD2 | TRBV5-4 | TGTGCCGTCGGACTAGCGGGGGTAGAGACCCAGTACTTC | CAVGLAGVETQYF
TRBJ1-1 | . | . | TRBV4-2 | TGTGCCAGCAGCCATTCAGGGGTGGCTGAAGCTTTCTTT | CASSHSGVAEAFF
TRBJ1-2 | . | . | TRBV6-1 | TGTGCCAGCGCTGACAGGTACTATGGCTACACCTTC | CASADRYYGYTF
TRBJ1-5 | . | TRBD1 | TRBV27 | TGTGCCAGCAGTTTCACCCGGGACAGTGTTCAGCCCCAGCATTTT | CASSFTRDSVQPQHF
TRBJ2-3 | . | . | TRBV5-1 | TGCGCCAGCAGCTTGGTCTCGGGTACCACAGATACGCAGTATTTT | CASSLVSGTTDTQYF
TRBJ1-2 | . | . | TRBV5-1 | TGCGCCAGCGAGGAGGAGCCCGGCTATGGCTACACCTTC | CASEEEPGYGYTF
TRBJ2-1 | . | TRBD2 | TRBV5-1 | TGCGCCAGCAGCTTGGATGGGGTAGCGGGGGGGCCGGGGTTCTTC | CASSLDGVAGGPGFF
TRBJ1-6 | . | . | TRBV27 | TGTGCCAGCAGTTTTAATAATTCACCCCTCCACTTT | CASSFNNSPLHF
TRBJ2-3 | . | . | TRBV27 | TGTGCCAGCACCCTCGGTCGGTTCACAGATACGCAGTATTTT | CASTLGRFTDTQYF
TRBJ1-2 | . | TRBD1 | TRBV2 | TGTGCCAGCAGTATGGACAGGGGGCGGATCTATGGCTACACCTTC | CASSMDRGRIYGYTF
TRBJ2-5 | . | . | TRBV11-2 | TGTGCCAGCAGCTTCCTCGACAGCCAAGAGACCCAGTACTTC | CASSFLDSQETQYF
TRBJ1-4 | . | TRBD1 | TRBV29-1 | TGCAGCGTTGATCCGGCAGGGGGGGAAAAACTGTTTTTT | CSVDPAGGEKLFF
TRBJ2-1 | . | TRBD1 | TRBV7-9 | TGTGCCAGCAGCTTACGGGACAGGGGGGGCAATGAGCAGTTCTTC | CASSLRDRGGNEQFF
TRBJ1-2 | . | TRBD1 | TRBV27 | TGTGCCAGCAGTGCCCAAGACAGGGTTCACTGGGGCTACACCTTC | CASSAQDRVHWGYTF
TRBJ2-5 | . | TRBD2 | TRBV14 | TGTGCCAGCAGCCAAGAAGGGACTAGTTTGGAGACCCAGTACTTC | CASSQEGTSLETQYF
TRBJ1-2 | . | . | TRBV19 | TGTGCCAGTAATTGGGGGACTGCTCTGACTCGTGGCTACACCTTC | CASNWGTALTRGYTF
TRBJ1-2 | . | TRBD1 | TRBV27 | TGTGCCAGCAGTTCTAGGGGACAGGCTACTGGGGGCTACACCTTC | CASSSRGQATGGYTF
TRBJ2-1 | . | . | TRBV18 | TGTGCCAGCTCAGGGTCCCTAGGAACCAATGAGCAGTTCTTC | CASSGSLGTNEQFF
TRBJ1-6 | . | . | TRBV6-5 | TGTGCCAGCAGAGAGTCAGGGGATCCCCTCCACTTT | CASRESGDPLHF
TRBJ2-5 | . | TRBD2 | TRBV7-9 | TGTGCCAGCAGCCCAGGGACTAGCGGGACCAGCCAAGAGACCCAGTACTTC | CASSPGTSGTSQETQYF
TRBJ1-2 | . | . | TRBV6-1 | TGTGCCAGCAGTGAATCCGGGGGATATGGCTACACCTTC | CASSESGGYGYTF
TRBJ1-5 | . | . | TRBV19 | TGTGCCAGTAGTATAGATCGGAGGGGCAATCAGCCCCAGCATTTT | CASSIDRRGNQPQHF
TRBJ2-5 | . | TRBD1 | TRBV7-3 | TGTGCCAGCAGCATACAGGGGTCGTCAGAGACCCAGTACTTC | CASSIQGSSETQYF
TRBJ1-4 | . | . | TRBV28 | TGTGCCAGCAGTTTCCCGGGAAACAATGAAAAACTGTTTTTT | CASSFPGNNEKLFF
TRBJ1-5 | . | TRBD1 | TRBV19 | TGTGCCAGTAGTCTCCAGGGGGGAAATCAGCCCCAGCATTTT | CASSLQGGNQPQHF
TRBJ2-5 | . | . | TRBV6-5 | TGTGCCAGCAGTTACTCGAGGCCTAGTCGTCGGGAGACCCAGTACTTC | CASSYSRPSRRETQYF
TRBJ1-5 | . | TRBD1 | TRBV18 | TGTGCCAGCTCACCACCGTCTCGAGGGGGCGCGGATCAGCCCCAGCATTTT | CASSPPSRGGADQPQHF
TRBJ1-1 | . | . | TRBV28 | TGTGCCAGCAGTTTACATGAATTTCCTATGAACACTGAAGCTTTCTTT | CASSLHEFPMNTEAFF
TRBJ2-5 | once | TRBD2 | TRBV19 | TGTGCCAGTAGGGCCTTAGCGGGGGGTACCCTTCGGGAGACCCAGTACTTC | CASRALAGGTLRETQYF
TRBJ1-1 | . | . | TRBV5-6 | TGTGCCAGCAGCTTGGGCAGGGGAAGGGGCACTGAAGCTTTCTTT | CASSLGRGRGTEAFF
TRBJ1-5 | once | TRBD1 | TRBV5-6 | TGTGCCAGCAGCCAAACAGGGGGCGGTCAGCCCCAGCATTTT | CASSQTGGGQPQHF
TRBJ2-3 | . | TRBD1 | TRBV9 | TGTGCCAGCAGCGTAGAGGGGGCTCCGCGGGATACGCAGTATTTT | CASSVEGAPRDTQYF
TRBJ1-1 | . | . | TRBV6-1 | TGTGCCAGCAGTGAATTGGGGGGGGGAACTGAAACTTTCTTT | CASSELGGGTETFF
TRBJ2-1 | . | . | TRBV27 | TGTGCCAGCAGGGACAGCTACAATGAGCAGTTCTTC | CASRDSYNEQFF
TRBJ1-6 | . | . | TRBV5-6 | TGTGCCAGCAGCGGGGGGGACGGCCACTCCTATAATTCACCCCTCCACTTT | CASSGGDGHSYNSPLHF
TRBJ2-5 | . | TRBD2 | TRBV6-5 | TGTGCCAGCAGTTACTCTCATGTGACTAGCGGGGAGACCCAGTACTTC | CASSYSHVTSGETQYF
TRBJ2-3 | once | TRBD2 | TRBV13 | TGTGCCAGCAGCACACAGATCGGGACTAGCGGGGGCACAGATACGCAGTATTTT | CASSTQIGTSGGTDTQYF
TRBJ2-4 | . | TRBD2 | TRBV19 | TGTGCCAGTACGGAGGCGGGGGGGCCTGGGAGCAACATTCAGTACTTC | CASTEAGGPGSNIQYF
TRBJ1-1 | . | . | TRBV5-1 | TGCGCCAGCAGCCCCGCCTTATCGGGTGTGATGAACACTGAAGCTTTCTTT | CASSPALSGVMNTEAFF
TRBJ2-3 | . | TRBD1 | TRBV4-3 | TGCGCCAGCAGCCAAGCGCGGGACAGGGCAGTAGATACGCAGTATTTT | CASSQARDRAVDTQYF
TRBJ2-7 | . | TRBD2 | TRBV7-3 | TGTGCTAGCAGCCCCGGGGGGAGGAGCTCCTACGAGCAGTACTTC | CASSPGGRSSYEQYF
TRBJ1-5 | once | TRBD1 | TRBV7-9 | TGTGCCAGCAGTCCAACAGGGGATCAGCCCCAGCATTTT | CASSPTGDQPQHF
TRBJ2-5 | . | . | TRBV4-1 | TGCGCCAGCAGCCACGAGGGCCTCAGAGAGACCCAGTACTTC | CASSHEGLRETQYF
TRBJ1-2 | . | TRBD1 | TRBV5-6 | TGTGCCAGCAGCCCCTGGGACAGGCAAAATTATGGCTACACCTTC | CASSPWDRQNYGYTF
TRBJ1-6 | . | . | TRBV6-1 | TGTGCCAGCAGTGAACTACAGGGAAATTCACCCCTCCACTTT | CASSELQGNSPLHF
TRBJ1-2 | . | TRBD1 | TRBV6-1 | TGTGCCAGCAGGGAGACAGGGAACTATGGCTACACCTTC | CASRETGNYGYTF
TRBJ1-1 | . | TRBD1 | TRBV29-1 | TGCAGCGTTGAATCGGACAGGGGGATGACTGAAGCTTTCTTT | CSVESDRGMTEAFF
TRBJ2-5 | . | . | TRBV27 | TGTGCCAGCAGTTCGCTCGCGGACACGGCCTGGACCCAGTACTTC | CASSSLADTAWTQYF
TRBJ2-4 | . | . | TRBV11-2 | TGTGCCAGCCACCCTCGAGGGTACCACATTCAGTACTTC | CASHPRGYHIQYF
TRBJ1-2 | . | TRBD1 | TRBV2 | TGTGCCAGCAGCGGACAGGGAAGCAACTATGGCTACACCTTC | CASSGQGSNYGYTF
TRBJ1-4 | . | . | TRBV25-1 | TGTGCCAGCAGTGAATACCCAGGGGTTAATGAAAAACTGTTTTTT | CASSEYPGVNEKLFF
TRBJ1-1 | . | . | TRBV5-6 | TGTGCCAGCAGCTTGGAGCAGGGGACGAGGGTCACTGAAGCTTTCTTT | CASSLEQGTRVTEAFF
TRBJ2-5 | . | . | TRBV7-2 | TGTGCCAGCAGCAATGGGGACATTGAGACCCAGTACTTC | CASSNGDIETQYF
TRBJ2-5 | . | . | TRBV7-9 | TGTGCCAGCAGCTTAGCCAGGAACCAAGAGACCCAGTACTTC | CASSLARNQETQYF
TRBJ1-1 | . | TRBD1 | TRBV19 | TGTGCCAGTAGTAAAGGCAAAAGGGACAGGGGGGTAGGAACTGAAGCTTTCTTT | CASSKGKRDRGVGTEAFF
TRBJ2-7 | . | TRBD2 | TRBV6-1 | TGTGCCAGCAGTGGGACTAGTACCACCTACGAGCAGTACTTC | CASSGTSTTYEQYF